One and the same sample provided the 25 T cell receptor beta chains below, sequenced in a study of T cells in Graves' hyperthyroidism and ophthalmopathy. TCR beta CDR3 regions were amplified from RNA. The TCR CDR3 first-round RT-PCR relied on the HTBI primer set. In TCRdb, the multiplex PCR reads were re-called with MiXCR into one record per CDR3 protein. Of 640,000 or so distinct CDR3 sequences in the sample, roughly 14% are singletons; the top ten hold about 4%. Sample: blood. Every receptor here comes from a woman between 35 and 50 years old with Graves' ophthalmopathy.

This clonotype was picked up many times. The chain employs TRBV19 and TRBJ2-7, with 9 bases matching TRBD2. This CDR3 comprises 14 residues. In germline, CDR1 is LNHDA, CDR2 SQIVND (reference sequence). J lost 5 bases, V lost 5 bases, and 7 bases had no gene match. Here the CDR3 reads CASSPGTSHDEQYF. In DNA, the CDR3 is TGTGCCAGTAGTCCCGGGACTAGCCACGACGAGCAGTACTTC.

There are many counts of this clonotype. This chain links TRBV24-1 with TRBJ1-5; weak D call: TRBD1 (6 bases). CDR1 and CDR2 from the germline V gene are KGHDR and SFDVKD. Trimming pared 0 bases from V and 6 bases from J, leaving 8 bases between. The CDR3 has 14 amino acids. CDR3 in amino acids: CATSDLTGSQPQHF. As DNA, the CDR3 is TGTGCCACCAGTGATTTGACAGGGAGTCAGCCCCAGCATTTT.

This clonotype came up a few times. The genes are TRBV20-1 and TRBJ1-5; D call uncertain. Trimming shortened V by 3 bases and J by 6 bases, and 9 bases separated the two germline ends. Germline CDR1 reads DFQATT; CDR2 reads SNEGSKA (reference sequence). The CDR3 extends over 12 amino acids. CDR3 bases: TGCAGTGCTAGTTTTGGGATTCAGCCCCAGCATTTT. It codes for CSASFGIQPQHF.

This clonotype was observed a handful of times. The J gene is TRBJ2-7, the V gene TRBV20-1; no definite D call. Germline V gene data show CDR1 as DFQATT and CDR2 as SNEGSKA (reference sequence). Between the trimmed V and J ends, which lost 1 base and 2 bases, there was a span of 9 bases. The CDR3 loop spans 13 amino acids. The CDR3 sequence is CSARAGGTYEQYF. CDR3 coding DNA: TGCAGTGCTAGAGCCGGCGGAACCTACGAGCAGTACTTC.

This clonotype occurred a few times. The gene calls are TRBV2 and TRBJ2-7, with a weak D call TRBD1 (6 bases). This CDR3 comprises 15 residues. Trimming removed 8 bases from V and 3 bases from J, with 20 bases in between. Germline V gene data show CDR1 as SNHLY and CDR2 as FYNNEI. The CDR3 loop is CASHTGPGVVYEQYF. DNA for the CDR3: TGTGCCAGCCACACGGGGCCAGGGGTGGTCTACGAGCAGTACTTC.

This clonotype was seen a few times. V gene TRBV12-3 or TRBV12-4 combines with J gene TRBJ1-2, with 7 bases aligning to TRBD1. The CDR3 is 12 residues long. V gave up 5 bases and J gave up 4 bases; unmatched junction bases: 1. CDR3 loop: CASSTGAYGYTF. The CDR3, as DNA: TGTGCCAGCAGTACAGGGGCCTATGGCTACACCTTC.

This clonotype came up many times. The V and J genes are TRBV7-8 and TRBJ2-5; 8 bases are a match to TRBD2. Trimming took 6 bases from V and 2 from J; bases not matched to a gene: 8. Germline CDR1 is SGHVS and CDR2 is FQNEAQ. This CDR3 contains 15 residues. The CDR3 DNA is TGTGCCAGCAGTTTCGGGGGGGGCGCGCAAGAGACCCAGTACTTC. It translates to CASSFGGGAQETQYF.

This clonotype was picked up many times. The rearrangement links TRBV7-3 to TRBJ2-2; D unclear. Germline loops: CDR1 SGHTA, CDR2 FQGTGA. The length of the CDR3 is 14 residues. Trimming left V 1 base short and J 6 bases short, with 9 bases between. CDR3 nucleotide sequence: TGTGCCAGCAGCTTAAACCGTGGCGCCGGGGAGCTGTTTTTT. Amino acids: CASSLNRGAGELFF. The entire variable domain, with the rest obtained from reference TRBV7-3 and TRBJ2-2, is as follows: GAGVSQTPSNKVTEKGKYVELRCDPISGHTALYWYRQSLGQGPEFLIYFQGTGAADDSGLPNDRFFAVRPEGSVSTLKIQRTERGDSAVYLCASSLNRGAGELFFGEGSRLTVL.

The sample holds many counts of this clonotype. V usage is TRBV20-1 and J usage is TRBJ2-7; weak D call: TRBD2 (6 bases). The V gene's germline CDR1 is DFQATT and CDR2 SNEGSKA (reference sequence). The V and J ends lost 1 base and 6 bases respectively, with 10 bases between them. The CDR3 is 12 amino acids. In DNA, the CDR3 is TGCAGTGCTAGAGGACTAGTTGGCGAGCAGTACTTC. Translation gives CSARGLVGEQYF.

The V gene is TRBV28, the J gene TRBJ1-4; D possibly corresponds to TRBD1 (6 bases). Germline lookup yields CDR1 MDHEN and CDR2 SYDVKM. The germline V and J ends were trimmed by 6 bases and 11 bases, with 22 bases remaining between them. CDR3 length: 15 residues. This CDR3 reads CASSKHLPGAEKLFF. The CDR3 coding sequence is TGTGCCAGCAGCAAACACCTACCGGGGGCTGAGAAACTGTTTTTT.

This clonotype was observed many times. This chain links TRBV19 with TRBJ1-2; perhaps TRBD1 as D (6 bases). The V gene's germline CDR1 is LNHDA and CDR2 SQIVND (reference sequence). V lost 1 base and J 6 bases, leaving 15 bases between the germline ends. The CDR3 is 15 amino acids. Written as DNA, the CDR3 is TGTGCCAGTAGTATAGCGGCCAGGGGTGGAAATGGCTACACCTTC. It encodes CASSIAARGGNGYTF.

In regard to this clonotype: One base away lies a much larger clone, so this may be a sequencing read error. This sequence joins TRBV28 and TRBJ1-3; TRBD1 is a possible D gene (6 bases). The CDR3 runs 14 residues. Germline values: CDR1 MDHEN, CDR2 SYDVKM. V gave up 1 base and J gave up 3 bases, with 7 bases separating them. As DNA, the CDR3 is TGTGCCAGCAGTTTATCAGGGGTTGGAAACACCATATATTTT. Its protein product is CASSLSGVGNTIYF.

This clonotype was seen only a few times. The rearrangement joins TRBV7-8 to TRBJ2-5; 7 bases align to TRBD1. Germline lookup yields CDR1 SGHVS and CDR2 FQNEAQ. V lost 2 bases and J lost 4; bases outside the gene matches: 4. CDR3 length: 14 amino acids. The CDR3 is CASSLQTGSETQYF. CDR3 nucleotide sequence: TGTGCCAGCAGCTTACAGACAGGGTCAGAGACCCAGTACTTC.

Here the CDR3 reads CSASGGRLAENIQYF. The CDR3 bases are TGCAGTGCTAGTGGGGGACGGCTCGCGGAAAACATTCAGTACTTC. This chain connects TRBV20-1 to TRBJ2-4; D possibly uses TRBD1 or TRBD2 (5 bases each). V shed 3 bases and J shed 5 bases, with 17 bases lying between them. The CDR3 spans 15 residues. CDR1 is DFQATT, CDR2 SNEGSKA, per germline (reference sequence).

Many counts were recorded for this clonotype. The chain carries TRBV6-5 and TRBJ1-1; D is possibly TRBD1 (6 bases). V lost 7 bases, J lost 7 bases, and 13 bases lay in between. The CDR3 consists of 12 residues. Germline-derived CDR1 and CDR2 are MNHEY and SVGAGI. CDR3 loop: CASTPEGGEAFF. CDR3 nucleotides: TGTGCCAGCACCCCAGAGGGGGGTGAAGCTTTCTTT.

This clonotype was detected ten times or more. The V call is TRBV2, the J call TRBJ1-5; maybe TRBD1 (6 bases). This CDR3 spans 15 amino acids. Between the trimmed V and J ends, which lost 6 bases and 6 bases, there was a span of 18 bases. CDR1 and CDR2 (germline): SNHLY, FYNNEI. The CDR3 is CASRSRGHPSQPQHF. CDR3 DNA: TGTGCCAGCAGGAGCCGGGGACATCCTAGTCAGCCCCAGCATTTT.

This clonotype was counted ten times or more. Here the CDR3 DNA reads TGTGCCAGCAGCCCCACCTATCCCCTGAGGGACACTGAAGCTTTCTTT. Protein: CASSPTYPLRDTEAFF. The chain links TRBV11-1 to TRBJ1-1; D is uncertain. Germline-derived CDR1 and CDR2 are SGHAT and FQDESV (reference sequence). The ends were cut back, 5 bases at V and 3 bases at J, with 19 bases in the middle. CDR3 length: 16 amino acids.

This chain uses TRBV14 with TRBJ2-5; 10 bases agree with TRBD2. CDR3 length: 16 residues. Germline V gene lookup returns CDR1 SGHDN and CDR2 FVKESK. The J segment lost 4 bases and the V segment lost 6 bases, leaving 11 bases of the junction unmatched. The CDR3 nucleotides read TGTGCCAGCAGTTCCCGGCCAGCGGGAGGGTCAGAGACCCAGTACTTC. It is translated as CASSSRPAGGSETQYF.

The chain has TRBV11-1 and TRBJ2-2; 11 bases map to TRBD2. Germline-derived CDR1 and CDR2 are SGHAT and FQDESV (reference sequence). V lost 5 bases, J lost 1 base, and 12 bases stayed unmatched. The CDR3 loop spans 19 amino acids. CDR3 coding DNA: TGTGCCAGCAGCCTACGCTTGTATAGCGGGAGGGGGAACACCGGGGAGCTGTTTTTT. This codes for CASSLRLYSGRGNTGELFF.

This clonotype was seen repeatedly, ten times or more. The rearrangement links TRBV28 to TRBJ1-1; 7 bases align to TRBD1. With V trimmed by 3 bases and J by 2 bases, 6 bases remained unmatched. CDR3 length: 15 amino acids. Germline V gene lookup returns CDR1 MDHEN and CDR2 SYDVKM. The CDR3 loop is CASSFYRTGNTEAFF. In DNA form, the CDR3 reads TGTGCCAGCAGTTTCTACAGGACAGGAAACACTGAAGCTTTCTTT.

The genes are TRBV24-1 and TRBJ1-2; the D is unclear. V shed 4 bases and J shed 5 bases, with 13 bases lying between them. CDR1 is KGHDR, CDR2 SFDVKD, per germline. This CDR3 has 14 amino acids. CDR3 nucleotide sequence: TGTGCCACCAGTGACGCCTACCGCCGATATGGCTACACCTTC. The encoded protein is CATSDAYRRYGYTF.

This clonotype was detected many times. The CDR3 reads CAWSAPDRGHRKIQPQHF. As DNA, the CDR3 is TGTGCCTGGAGTGCCCCAGACAGGGGGCACCGCAAAATTCAGCCCCAGCATTTT. The chain recombines TRBV30 with TRBJ1-5; 10 nucleotides line up with TRBD1. Germline CDR1 is GTSNPN and CDR2 is SVGIG (reference sequence). Trimming took 1 base from V and 6 from J; bases not matched to a gene: 15. CDR3 size: 18 residues.

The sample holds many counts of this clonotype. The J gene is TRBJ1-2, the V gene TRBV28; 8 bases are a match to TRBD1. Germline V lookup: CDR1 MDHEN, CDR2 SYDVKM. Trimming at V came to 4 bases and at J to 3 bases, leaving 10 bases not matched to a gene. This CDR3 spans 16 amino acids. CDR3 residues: CASSSGQGTGYYGYTF. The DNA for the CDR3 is TGTGCCAGCAGTTCGGGGCAGGGGACAGGCTACTATGGCTACACCTTC.

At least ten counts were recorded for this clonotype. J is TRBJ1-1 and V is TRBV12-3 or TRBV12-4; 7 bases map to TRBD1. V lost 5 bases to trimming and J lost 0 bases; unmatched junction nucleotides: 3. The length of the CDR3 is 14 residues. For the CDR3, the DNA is TGTGCCAGCAGTCCACAGGGGATGAACACTGAAGCTTTCTTT. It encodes CASSPQGMNTEAFF.

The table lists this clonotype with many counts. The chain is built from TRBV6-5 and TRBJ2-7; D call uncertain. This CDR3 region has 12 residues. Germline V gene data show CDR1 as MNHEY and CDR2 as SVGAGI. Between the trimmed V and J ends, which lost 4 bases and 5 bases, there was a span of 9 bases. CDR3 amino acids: CASSFDIHEQYF. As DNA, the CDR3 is TGTGCCAGCAGTTTTGATATCCACGAGCAGTACTTC.